These T cell receptor beta chains were read from a single sample in a study of CD8 T cells in ankylosing spondylitis. TCRdb re-analysed the 5' RACE reads in MiXCR, keeping a single row per CDR3 protein. The repertoire consists of about 440,000 distinct CDR3 sequences, with roughly 15% occurring once and the leading ten covering approximately 1%. The sample consisted of blood, either unsorted or a sorted T cell fraction (not recorded which). These receptors came from a male donor with ankylosing spondylitis. Both conserved end residues are part of each CDR3. D genes are given only for firm matches. Clone size is given for some rows only: seen once, a few or many times, or a class if the clone is expanded.

d_gene: NA; abundance: NA; j_gene: TRBJ2-5; v_gene: TRBV5-6; CDR3nt: TGTGCCAGCAGCTCTACCGGGACGCGAGGGGAAGAGACCCAGTACTTC; CDR3aa: CASSSTGTRGEETQYF
d_gene: TRBD1; abundance: NA; j_gene: TRBJ1-2; v_gene: TRBV7-2; CDR3nt: TGTGCCAGCAGCTCGCGAGCGGAACACAGGGGGGGAGGCTACACCTTC; CDR3aa: CASSSRAEHRGGGYTF
d_gene: NA; abundance: NA; j_gene: TRBJ1-5; v_gene: TRBV3-1; CDR3nt: TGTGCCAGCAGCCAAGCTGGGGTCAATCAGCCCCAGCATTTT; CDR3aa: CASSQAGVNQPQHF
d_gene: TRBD2; abundance: few; j_gene: TRBJ2-1; v_gene: TRBV7-9; CDR3nt: TGTGCCAGCAGCTTAGAAACGGGAGGGCCAAGGAATGAGCAGTTCTTC; CDR3aa: CASSLETGGPRNEQFF
d_gene: NA; abundance: NA; j_gene: TRBJ2-7; v_gene: TRBV9; CDR3nt: TGTGCCAGCAGCGTAGGTCTGGGGGTGGCGACCTACGAGCAGTACTTC; CDR3aa: CASSVGLGVATYEQYF
d_gene: TRBD2; abundance: few; j_gene: TRBJ2-3; v_gene: TRBV11-2; CDR3nt: TGTGCCAGCAGCTTAAGGAGGACTAGCGGGCAACTCACAGATACGCAGTATTTT; CDR3aa: CASSLRRTSGQLTDTQYF
d_gene: NA; abundance: few; j_gene: TRBJ1-1; v_gene: TRBV5-1; CDR3nt: TGCGCCAGCAGCCCACAGACCGGGGGGGCAGCTACTGAAGCTTTCTTT; CDR3aa: CASSPQTGGAATEAFF
d_gene: TRBD1; abundance: NA; j_gene: TRBJ1-5; v_gene: TRBV20-1; CDR3nt: TGCAGTGCCAGGACAGGATTGAGGCAGCCCCAGCATTTT; CDR3aa: CSARTGLRQPQHF
d_gene: NA; abundance: many; j_gene: TRBJ2-7; v_gene: TRBV5-1; CDR3nt: TGCGCCAGCAGCTTGGAAGGAGGTTACGAGCAGTACTTC; CDR3aa: CASSLEGGYEQYF
d_gene: NA; abundance: NA; j_gene: TRBJ1-1; v_gene: TRBV11-2; CDR3nt: TGTGCCAGCAGCTTCCGGGCCCGCAGCCTTATGAACACTGAAGCTTTCTTT; CDR3aa: CASSFRARSLMNTEAFF
d_gene: NA; abundance: few; j_gene: TRBJ2-2; v_gene: TRBV4-3; CDR3nt: TGCGCCAGCAGCCAAGGAAACTTCCGGGACGAAACCGGGGAGCTGTTTTTT; CDR3aa: CASSQGNFRDETGELFF
d_gene: NA; abundance: NA; j_gene: TRBJ1-5; v_gene: TRBV5-6; CDR3nt: TGTGCCAGCAGCAGATCGCGGGGTAGCAATCAGCCCCAGCATTTT; CDR3aa: CASSRSRGSNQPQHF
d_gene: NA; abundance: NA; j_gene: TRBJ2-5; v_gene: TRBV20-1; CDR3nt: TGCAGTGCTAGAGCGGCAGGGATGGGCGAGACCCAGTACTTC; CDR3aa: CSARAAGMGETQYF
d_gene: NA; abundance: NA; j_gene: TRBJ2-2; v_gene: TRBV27; CDR3nt: TGTGCCAGCAGACGGGGGGCTAGCGGGGAGCTGTTTTTT; CDR3aa: CASRRGASGELFF
d_gene: NA; abundance: few; j_gene: TRBJ1-1; v_gene: TRBV12-3/TRBV12-4; CDR3nt: TGTGCCAGCAGTTTTGACAGTTACATGAACACTGAAGCTTTCTTT; CDR3aa: CASSFDSYMNTEAFF
d_gene: NA; abundance: NA; j_gene: TRBJ2-3; v_gene: TRBV21-1; CDR3nt: TGTGCCAGCAGCAAAGTGTGGTCCCACACCTACACAGATACGCAGTATTTT; CDR3aa: CASSKVWSHTYTDTQYF
d_gene: TRBD2; abundance: NA; j_gene: TRBJ2-1; v_gene: TRBV12-3/TRBV12-4; CDR3nt: TGTGCCAGCAGTTTAGAATGGGGCCATAGCGGGAGGGGGTCCTACAATGAGCAGTTCTTC; CDR3aa: CASSLEWGHSGRGSYNEQFF
d_gene: NA; abundance: NA; j_gene: TRBJ2-2; v_gene: TRBV14; CDR3nt: TGTGCCAGCAGCCAACGACTATCGAGCGTTCGGACCGGGGAGCTGTTTTTT; CDR3aa: CASSQRLSSVRTGELFF
d_gene: TRBD1; abundance: few; j_gene: TRBJ2-7; v_gene: TRBV29-1; CDR3nt: TGCAGCGTTGTTGCAGGGGGCTACGAGCAGTACTTC; CDR3aa: CSVVAGGYEQYF
d_gene: NA; abundance: few; j_gene: TRBJ1-2; v_gene: TRBV27; CDR3nt: TGTGCCAGCAGTTTAGGGGGGGGCCCTTCTAACTATGGCTACACCTTC; CDR3aa: CASSLGGGPSNYGYTF
d_gene: NA; abundance: few; j_gene: TRBJ2-7; v_gene: TRBV20-1; CDR3nt: TGCAGTGCCCCGCGGGGGCCTGCCTACGAGCAGTACTTC; CDR3aa: CSAPRGPAYEQYF
d_gene: NA; abundance: few; j_gene: TRBJ2-2; v_gene: TRBV10-3; CDR3nt: TGTGCCATCAGGGGGTCCTTTGGCGGGGAGCTGTTTTTT; CDR3aa: CAIRGSFGGELFF
d_gene: NA; abundance: few; j_gene: TRBJ1-1; v_gene: TRBV5-1; CDR3nt: TGCGCCAGCAGCTCAGGAGTTTACACTGAAGCTTTCTTT; CDR3aa: CASSSGVYTEAFF